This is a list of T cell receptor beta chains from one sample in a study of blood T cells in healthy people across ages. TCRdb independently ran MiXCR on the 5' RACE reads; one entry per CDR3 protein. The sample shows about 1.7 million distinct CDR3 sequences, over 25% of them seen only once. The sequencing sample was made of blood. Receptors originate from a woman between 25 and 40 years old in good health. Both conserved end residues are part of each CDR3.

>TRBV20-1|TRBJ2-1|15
CSARDPLGAGNEQFF
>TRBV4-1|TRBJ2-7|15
CASSQIENAQGEQYF
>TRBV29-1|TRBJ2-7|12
CSVEGARYGQYF
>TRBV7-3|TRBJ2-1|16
CASSLSGVISYNGQFF
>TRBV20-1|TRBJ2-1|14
CSARGLAGVYEQFF
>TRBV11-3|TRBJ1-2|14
CASSAGTAKSGYTF
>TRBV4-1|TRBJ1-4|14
CASSQAFFNEKLFF
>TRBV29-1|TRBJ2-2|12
CSVRANTGELFF
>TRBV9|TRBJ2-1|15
CASSVLGLAPDEQCF
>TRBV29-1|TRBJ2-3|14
CSVEAQTGTDTQYF
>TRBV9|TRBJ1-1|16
CASRETDEKPNTEAFF
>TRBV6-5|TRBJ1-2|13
CASTRTDGDGYTF
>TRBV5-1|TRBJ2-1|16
CAGSQQGTPGYNEQFF
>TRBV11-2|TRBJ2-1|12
CASSPLAWEQFF
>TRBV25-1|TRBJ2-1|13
CASSPSLMNEQFF
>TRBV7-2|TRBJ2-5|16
CASSFRGQGTPETQYF
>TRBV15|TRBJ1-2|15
CATSRKGARSIGYTF
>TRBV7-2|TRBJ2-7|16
CASSPVGGTRLYEQYF
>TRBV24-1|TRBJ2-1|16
CATSGASGGDYNEQFF
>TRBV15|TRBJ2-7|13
CATSRGQPYEQYF
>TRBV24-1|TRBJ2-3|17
CATSDSHWTGITDTQYF
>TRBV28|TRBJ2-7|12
CASTSPPYEQYF
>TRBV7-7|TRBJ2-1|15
CASSLSFSAYNEQFF
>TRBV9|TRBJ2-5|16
CASSEPQSDRGETQYF
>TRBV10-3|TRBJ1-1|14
CAIRGPGGWTEAFF
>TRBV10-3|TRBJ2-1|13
CAISRPTFGEQFF
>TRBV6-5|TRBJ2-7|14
CASSQMQASYEQYF
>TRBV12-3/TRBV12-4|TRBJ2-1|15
CASSFSGTRYNEQFF
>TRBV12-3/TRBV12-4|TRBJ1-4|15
CASSLATQGWEKLFF
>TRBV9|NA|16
CASSPRGGAPDVEQYF
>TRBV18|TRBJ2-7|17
CASSPPARLAGAREQYF
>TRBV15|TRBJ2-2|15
CATSRDWGGTGELFF
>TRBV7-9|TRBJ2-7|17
CASSPSLQGGGAVEQYF
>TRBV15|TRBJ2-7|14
CATSRALQGYEQYF
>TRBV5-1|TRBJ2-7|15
CASARDREGPYEQYF
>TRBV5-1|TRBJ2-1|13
CASSSGPQDEQFF
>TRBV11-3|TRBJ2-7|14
CVSSRGGEDYEQYF
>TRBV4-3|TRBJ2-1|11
CASSSISEQFF
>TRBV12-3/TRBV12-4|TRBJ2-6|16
CASSFRGGSGANVLTF
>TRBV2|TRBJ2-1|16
CASRKTVFSSYNEQFF
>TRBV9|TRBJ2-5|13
CASSVAAQETQYF
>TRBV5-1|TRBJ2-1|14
CASSFSRPVDEQFF
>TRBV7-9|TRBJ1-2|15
CASSSGGGTPYGYTF
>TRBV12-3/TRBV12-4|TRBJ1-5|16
CASSPLDDISNQPQHF
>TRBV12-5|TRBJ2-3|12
CASGLVTDTQCF
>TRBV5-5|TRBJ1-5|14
CASSNILGGQPQHF
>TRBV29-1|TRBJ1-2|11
CSDGGDYGYTF
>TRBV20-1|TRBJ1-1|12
CSARVGASEAFF
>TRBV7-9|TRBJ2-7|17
CANSLPGVGVTSYEQYF
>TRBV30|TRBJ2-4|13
CAWTGVAKNIQYF
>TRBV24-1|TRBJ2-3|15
CAARRGVLPTDTQYF
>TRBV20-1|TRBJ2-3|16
CSATSVGAGWSDTQYF
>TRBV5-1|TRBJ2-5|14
CASSPYGEAETQYF